This T cell receptor beta chain emerged from a study of T cell responses to AZD1222 COVID-19 vaccine. Notes on the study in general: Donors in the cohort were predominantly white British and more often female, and clonal diversity was possibly underestimated. Reportedly, nearly half of unique spike TCRs recognized epitopes outside B.1.351/B.1.1.7 mutations. CD4 TCRs covered the whole spike, strongest at regions 160-218 and 743-854. Increased Spike-specific TCR breadth and depth were observed after two AZD1222 doses.

Turning to this clone: Its antigen is as yet unknown.

Sequencing used immunoSEQ multiplex PCR; TCRdb keeps in-frame clones, though not all of them. The data hold 100,000 to 150,000 clones, with approximately 87% observed a single time. CDR3 length: 16 amino acids. The V gene's germline CDR1 is SGDLS and CDR2 YYNGEE. V shed 2 bases and J shed 4 bases, with 18 bases lying between them. The source was peripheral blood, collected on day 0 of AZD1222 vaccination. The sequence came from an adult in good health. The V and J genes are TRBV9 and TRBJ1-2; possibly TRBD1 for D (6 bases). This chain's CDR3 is CASSVGAGGAGYGYTF. The CDR3 DNA reads as TGTGCCAGCAGCGTGGGCGCGGGGGGCGCCGGCTATGGCTACACCTTC.